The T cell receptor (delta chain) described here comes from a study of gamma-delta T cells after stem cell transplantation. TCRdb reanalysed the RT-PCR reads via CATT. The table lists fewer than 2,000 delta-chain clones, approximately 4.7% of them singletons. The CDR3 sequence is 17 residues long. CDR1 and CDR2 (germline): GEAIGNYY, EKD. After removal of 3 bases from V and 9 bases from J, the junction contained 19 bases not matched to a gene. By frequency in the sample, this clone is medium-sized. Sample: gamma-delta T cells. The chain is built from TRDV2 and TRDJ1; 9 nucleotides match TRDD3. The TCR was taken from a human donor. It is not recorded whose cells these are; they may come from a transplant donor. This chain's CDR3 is CACDRMGDKLEVKELIF. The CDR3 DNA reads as TGTGCCTGTGACCGAATGGGGGATAAGTTAGAAGTTAAAGAACTCATCTTT.